The TCR beta chain described here comes from a study of blood T cell repertoires in COVID-19. Study background: Italy, Spain and the United States were the sources of the convalescent and acute COVID-19 samples. Sample material is recorded as cDNA or gDNA derived from T cells, B-cell-depleted T cells, or PBMCs.

This CDR3 comprises 14 residues. Trimming at V came to 2 bases and at J to 4 bases, leaving 5 bases not matched to a gene. CDR1 and CDR2 (germline): SGHKS, YYEKEE (reference sequence). Study processing details: Reference gene primers were amplified, and this amplification served to estimate nucleated cell counts. This table comes from immunoSEQ multiplex PCR, and its TCRdb copy is limited to in-frame clones, with some not included. The DNA was the basis for D and trimming; V, J and clone size are from that table. This sample has about 280,000 clones, with 70% to 90% found just once. V is TRBV5-5 and J is TRBJ2-7; 8 bases are shared with TRBD1. The TCR comes from a man aged 18 to 35 with active or convalescent COVID-19. The source material was peripheral blood. The CDR3 DNA reads as TGTGCCAGCAGCTTCGGACAGGGTGTATACGAGCAGTACTTC. As protein: CASSFGQGVYEQYF. The full variable domain, rest sourced from reference TRBV5-5 and TRBJ2-7, is DAGVTQSPTHLIKTRGQQVTLRCSPISGHKSVSWYQQVLGQGPQFIFQYYEKEERGRGNFPDRFSARQFPNYSSELNVNALLLGDSALYLCASSFGQGVYEQYFGPGTRLTVT.